This T cell receptor beta chain is drawn from a study of CD4 T cells in relation to SARS-CoV-2 and coronaviruses. As for the study in general: No peptide or an HIV-1 Nef peptide pool served as negative control. The HLA restriction of the shared crossreactive spike epitopes was mapped.

Before the COVID-19 pandemic, during about 2010-2018, CD4+ T cells were taken from unexposed donors. CD4+ T cells were isolated from the cells after 10 days of culture. CDR3 length: 14 amino acids. V was clipped by 0 bases and J by 7 bases, with 10 bases between them. Germline CDR1 LGHDT, CDR2 YNNKEL (reference sequence). Here immunoSEQ multiplex PCR was the method, and the copy in TCRdb shows in-frame clones only, minus some. The repertoire holds approximately 19,000 clones, with about three quarters as singletons. This clone has just a few counts. The antigen is not known. Sequenced: CD4+ T cells from PBMCs, cultured in vitro. This sequence originates from a human donor in good health. The V and J genes are TRBV3-1 (or the pseudogene TRBV3-2) and TRBJ2-1, with D possibly called TRBD1 or TRBD2 (6 bases each). The CDR3 spells CASSQERGRNEQFF. Here the CDR3 DNA reads TGTGCCAGCAGCCAAGAAAGGGGGAGGAATGAGCAGTTCTTC.